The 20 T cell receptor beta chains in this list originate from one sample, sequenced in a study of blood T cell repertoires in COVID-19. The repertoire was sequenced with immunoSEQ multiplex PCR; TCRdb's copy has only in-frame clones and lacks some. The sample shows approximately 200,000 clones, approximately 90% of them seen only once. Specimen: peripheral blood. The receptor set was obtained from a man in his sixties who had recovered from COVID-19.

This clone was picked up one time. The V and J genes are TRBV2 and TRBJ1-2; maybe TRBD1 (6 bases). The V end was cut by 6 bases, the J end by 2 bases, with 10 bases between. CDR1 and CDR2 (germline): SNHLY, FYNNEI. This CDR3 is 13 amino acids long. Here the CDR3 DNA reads TGTGCCAGCAGCAAAAGGGGGAACTATGGCTACACCTTC. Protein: CASSKRGNYGYTF.

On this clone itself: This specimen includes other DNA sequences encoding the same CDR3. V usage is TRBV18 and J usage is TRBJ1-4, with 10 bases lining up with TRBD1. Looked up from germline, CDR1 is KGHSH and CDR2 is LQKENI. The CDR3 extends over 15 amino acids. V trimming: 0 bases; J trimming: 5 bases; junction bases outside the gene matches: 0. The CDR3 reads CASSPPGQGNEKLFF. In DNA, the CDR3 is TGTGCCAGCTCACCACCGGGACAGGGGAATGAAAAACTGTTTTTT.

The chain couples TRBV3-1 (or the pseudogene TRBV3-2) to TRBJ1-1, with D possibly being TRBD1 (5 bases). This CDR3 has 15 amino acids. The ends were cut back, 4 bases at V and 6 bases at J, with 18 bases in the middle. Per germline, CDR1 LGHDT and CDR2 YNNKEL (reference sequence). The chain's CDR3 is CASSPWGVAGAEAFF. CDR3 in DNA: TGTGCCAGCAGCCCCTGGGGAGTAGCGGGGGCTGAAGCTTTCTTT.

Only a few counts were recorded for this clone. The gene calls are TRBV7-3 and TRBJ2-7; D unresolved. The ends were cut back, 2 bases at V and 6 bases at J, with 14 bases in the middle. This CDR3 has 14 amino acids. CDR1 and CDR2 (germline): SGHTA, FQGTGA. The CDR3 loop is CASSLRGRGREQYF. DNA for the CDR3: TGTGCCAGCAGCTTACGAGGAAGAGGCCGCGAGCAGTACTTC.

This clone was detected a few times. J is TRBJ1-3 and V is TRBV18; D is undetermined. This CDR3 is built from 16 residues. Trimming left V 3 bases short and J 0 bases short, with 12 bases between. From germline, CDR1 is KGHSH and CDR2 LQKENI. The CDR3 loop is CASSPPTGFSGNTIYF. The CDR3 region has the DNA TGTGCCAGCTCACCGCCGACGGGATTCTCTGGAAACACCATATATTTT.

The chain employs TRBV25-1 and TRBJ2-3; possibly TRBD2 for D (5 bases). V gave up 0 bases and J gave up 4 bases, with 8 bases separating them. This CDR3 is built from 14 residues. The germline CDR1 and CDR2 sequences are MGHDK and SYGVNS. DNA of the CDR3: TGTGCCAGCAGTGAATACAGCGGCCCAGATACGCAGTATTTT. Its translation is CASSEYSGPDTQYF.

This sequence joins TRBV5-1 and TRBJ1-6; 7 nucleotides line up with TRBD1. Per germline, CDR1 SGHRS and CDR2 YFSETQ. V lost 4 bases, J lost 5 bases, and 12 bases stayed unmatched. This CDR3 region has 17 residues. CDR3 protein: CASSRPRGGVDNSPLHF. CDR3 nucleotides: TGCGCCAGCAGCCGCCCTAGAGGGGGCGTCGATAATTCACCCCTCCACTTT.

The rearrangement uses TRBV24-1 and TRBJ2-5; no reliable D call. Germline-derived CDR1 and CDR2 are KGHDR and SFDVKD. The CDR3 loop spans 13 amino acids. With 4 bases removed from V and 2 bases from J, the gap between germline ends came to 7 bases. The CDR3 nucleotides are TGTGCCACCAGTGAGGGCGCACAAGAGACCCAGTACTTC. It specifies CATSEGAQETQYF.

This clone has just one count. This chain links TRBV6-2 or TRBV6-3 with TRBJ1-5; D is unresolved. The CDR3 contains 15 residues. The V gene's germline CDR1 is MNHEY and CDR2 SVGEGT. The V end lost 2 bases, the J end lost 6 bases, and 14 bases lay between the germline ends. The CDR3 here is CASSYPTGSSQPQHF. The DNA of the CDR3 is TGTGCCAGCAGTTACCCCACGGGGTCAAGTCAGCCCCAGCATTTT.

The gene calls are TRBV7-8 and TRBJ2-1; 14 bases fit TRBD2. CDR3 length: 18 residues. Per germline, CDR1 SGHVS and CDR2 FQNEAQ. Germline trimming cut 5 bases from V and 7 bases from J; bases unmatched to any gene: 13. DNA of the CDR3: TGTGCCAGCAGCCCCCGACTAGCGGGAGGGGCTGGGTGGAATGAGCAGTTCTTC. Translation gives CASSPRLAGGAGWNEQFF.

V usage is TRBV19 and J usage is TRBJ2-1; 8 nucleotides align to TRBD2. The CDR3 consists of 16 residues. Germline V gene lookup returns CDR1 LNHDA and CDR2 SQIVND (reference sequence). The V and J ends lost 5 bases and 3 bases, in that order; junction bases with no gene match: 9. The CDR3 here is CASSFRSSGVYNEQFF. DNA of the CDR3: TGTGCCAGTAGTTTCCGTAGTAGCGGGGTCTACAATGAGCAGTTCTTC.

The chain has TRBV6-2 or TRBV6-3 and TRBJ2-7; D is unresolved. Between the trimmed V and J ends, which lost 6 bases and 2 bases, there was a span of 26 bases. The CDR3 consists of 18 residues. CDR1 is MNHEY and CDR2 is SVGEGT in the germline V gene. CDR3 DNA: TGTGCCAGCAGCAATCCCCCCTCGCGTCTTTTCATCACCTACGAGCAGTACTTC. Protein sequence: CASSNPPSRLFITYEQYF.

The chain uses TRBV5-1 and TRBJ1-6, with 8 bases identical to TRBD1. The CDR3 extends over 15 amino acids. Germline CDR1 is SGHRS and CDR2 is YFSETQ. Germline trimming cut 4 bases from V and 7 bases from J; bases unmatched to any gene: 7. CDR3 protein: CASSPRTGRNSPLHF. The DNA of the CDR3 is TGCGCCAGCAGCCCAAGGACAGGGAGGAATTCACCCCTCCACTTT.

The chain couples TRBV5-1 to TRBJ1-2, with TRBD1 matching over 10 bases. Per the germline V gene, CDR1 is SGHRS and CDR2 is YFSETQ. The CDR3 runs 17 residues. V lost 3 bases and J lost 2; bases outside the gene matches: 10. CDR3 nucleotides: TGCGCCAGCAGCTCGGGGGGACAGGGGCTGGTAAACTATGGCTACACCTTC. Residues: CASSSGGQGLVNYGYTF.

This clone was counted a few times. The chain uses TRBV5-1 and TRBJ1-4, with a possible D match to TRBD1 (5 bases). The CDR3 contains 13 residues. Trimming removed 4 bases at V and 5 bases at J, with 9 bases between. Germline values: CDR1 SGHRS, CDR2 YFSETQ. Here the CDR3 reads CASSAGGNEKLFF. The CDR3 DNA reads TGCGCCAGCAGCGCCGGGGGGAATGAAAAACTGTTTTTT.

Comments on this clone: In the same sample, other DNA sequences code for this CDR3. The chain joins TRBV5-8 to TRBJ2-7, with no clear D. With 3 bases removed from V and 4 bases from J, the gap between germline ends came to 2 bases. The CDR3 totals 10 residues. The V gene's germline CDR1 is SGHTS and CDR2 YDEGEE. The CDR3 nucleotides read TGTGCCAGCAGCTCATACGAGCAGTACTTC. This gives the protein CASSSYEQYF.

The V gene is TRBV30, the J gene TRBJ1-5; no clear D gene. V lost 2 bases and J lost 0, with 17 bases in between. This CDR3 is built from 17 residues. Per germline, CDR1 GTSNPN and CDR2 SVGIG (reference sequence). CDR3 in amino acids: CAWSPAITRYSNQPQHF. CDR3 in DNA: TGTGCCTGGAGTCCCGCCATAACCCGCTATAGCAATCAGCCCCAGCATTTT.

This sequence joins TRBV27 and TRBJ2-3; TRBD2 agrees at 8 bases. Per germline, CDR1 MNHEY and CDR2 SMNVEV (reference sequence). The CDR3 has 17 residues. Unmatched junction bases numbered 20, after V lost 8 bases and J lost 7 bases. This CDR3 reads CASVKGRSGGAPHTQYF. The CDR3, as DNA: TGTGCCAGCGTTAAGGGCCGATCCGGGGGGGCACCCCATACGCAGTATTTT.

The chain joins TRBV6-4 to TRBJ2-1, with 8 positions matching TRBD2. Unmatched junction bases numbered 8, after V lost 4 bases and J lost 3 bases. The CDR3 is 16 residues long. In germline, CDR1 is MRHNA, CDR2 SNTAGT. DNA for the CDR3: TGTGCCAGCAGTGCCCGGACTAGCCCAGACTACAATGAGCAGTTCTTC. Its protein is CASSARTSPDYNEQFF.

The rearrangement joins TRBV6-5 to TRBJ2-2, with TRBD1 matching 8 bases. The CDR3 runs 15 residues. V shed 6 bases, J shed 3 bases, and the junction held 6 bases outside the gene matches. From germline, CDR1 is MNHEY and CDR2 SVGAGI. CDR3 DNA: TGTGCCAGCAGACTACAGACAGGGGACACCGGGGAGCTGTTTTTT. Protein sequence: CASRLQTGDTGELFF.